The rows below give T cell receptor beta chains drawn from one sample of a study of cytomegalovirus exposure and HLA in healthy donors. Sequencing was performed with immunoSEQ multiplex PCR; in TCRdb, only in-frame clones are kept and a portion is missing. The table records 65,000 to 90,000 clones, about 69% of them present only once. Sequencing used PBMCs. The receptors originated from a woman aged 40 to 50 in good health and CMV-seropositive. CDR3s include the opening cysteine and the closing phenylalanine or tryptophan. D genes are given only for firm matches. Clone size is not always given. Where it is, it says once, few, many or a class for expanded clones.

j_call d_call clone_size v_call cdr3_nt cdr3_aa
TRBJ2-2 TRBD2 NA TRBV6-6 TGTGCCGGGAGGACTAGCGGCACCGGGGAGCTGTTTTTT CAGRTSGTGELFF
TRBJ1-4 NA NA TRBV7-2 TGTGCCAGCAGTATACATCCCGGATCGGGAGAAAAACTGTTTTTT CASSIHPGSGEKLFF
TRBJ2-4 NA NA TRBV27 TGTGCCAGCAGCCGACTCGACGATGCCCACATTCAGTACTTC CASSRLDDAHIQYF
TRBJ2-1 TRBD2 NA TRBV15 TGTGCCACCAGCAAAGGACTAGCGGGACACAATGAGCAGTTCTTC CATSKGLAGHNEQFF
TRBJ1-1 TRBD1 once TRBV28 TGTGCCAGCAGTTTGGGGACAGGGCAGGGCACTGAAGCTTTCTTT CASSLGTGQGTEAFF
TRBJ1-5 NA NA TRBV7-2 TGTGCCAGTCGACAGGCTAGCAATCAGCCCCAGCATTTT CASRQASNQPQHF
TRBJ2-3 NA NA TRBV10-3 TGTGCCATCGGAAGGACACACAGCACAGATACGCAGTATTTT CAIGRTHSTDTQYF
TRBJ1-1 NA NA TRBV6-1 TGTGCCAGCGTGTACAGAAACACTGAAGCTTTCTTT CASVYRNTEAFF
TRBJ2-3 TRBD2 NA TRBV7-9 TGTGCCAGCAGCACCTGGACTAGCGGGAGGGCAGATACGCAGTATTTT CASSTWTSGRADTQYF
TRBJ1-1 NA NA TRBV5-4 TGTGCCAGCCACGAAACGGGTGGCACTGAAGCTTTCTTT CASHETGGTEAFF
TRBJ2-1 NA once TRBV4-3 TGCGCCAGCAGCCAAGAGTCCCAGGCGGGTAAAACCTACAATGAGCAGTTCTTC CASSQESQAGKTYNEQFF
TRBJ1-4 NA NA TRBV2 TGTGCCAGCGACCAGGGGACGGAAAAACTGTTTTTT CASDQGTEKLFF
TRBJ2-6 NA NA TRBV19 TGTGCCAGTAGTATTAGGGGTGGGGCCAACGTCCTGACTTTC CASSIRGGANVLTF
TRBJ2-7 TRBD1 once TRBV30 TGTGCCTGGAGCGGGACAGGGGGTCACGAGCAGTACTTC CAWSGTGGHEQYF
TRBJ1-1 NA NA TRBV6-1 TGTGCCAGCAGTGAAGGGGGGCTCGACACTGAAGCTTTCTTT CASSEGGLDTEAFF
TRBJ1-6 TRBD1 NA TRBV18 TGTGCCAGCTCACCATCGACAGGGGGCGTGGGGTCACCCCTCCACTTT CASSPSTGGVGSPLHF
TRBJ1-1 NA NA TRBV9 TGTGCCAGCAGCCAACAGGGAATGAACACTGAAGCTTTCTTT CASSQQGMNTEAFF
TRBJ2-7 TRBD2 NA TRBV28 TGTGCCAGTTGGAAAGGGAGGGCCGGGGACGAGCAGTACTTC CASWKGRAGDEQYF
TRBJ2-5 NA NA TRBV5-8 TGTGCCAGCAGCTTGTCGGGTCCCGAGACCCAGTACTTC CASSLSGPETQYF
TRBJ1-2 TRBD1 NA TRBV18 TGTGCCAGCTCACCAGTCCTACAGGGGGCTGGTTCTAACTATGGCTACACCTTC CASSPVLQGAGSNYGYTF
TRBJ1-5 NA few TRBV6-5 TGTGCCAGCAGTTTAACGAGTCAGCCCCAGCATTTT CASSLTSQPQHF
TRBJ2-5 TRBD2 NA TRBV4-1 TGCGCCAGCAGCCCGAGACTAGCGGGAGCTTCACGGGAGACCCAGTACTTC CASSPRLAGASRETQYF
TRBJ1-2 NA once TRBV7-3 TGTGCCAGCAGCTTAACAGGGGACTTTAACTATGGCTACACCTTC CASSLTGDFNYGYTF
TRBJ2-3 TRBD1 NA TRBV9 TGTGCCAGCAGCGCCCCCACCGGGACAGGGGGCACAGATACGCAGTATTTT CASSAPTGTGGTDTQYF
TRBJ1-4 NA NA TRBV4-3 TGCGCCAGCAGCCAAGAGGCAGGTTTGAATGAAAAACTGTTTTTT CASSQEAGLNEKLFF
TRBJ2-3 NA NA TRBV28 TGTGCCAGCAGTGCTGCCCTCACAGGGCCCTCCGGTACGCAGTATTTT CASSAALTGPSGTQYF
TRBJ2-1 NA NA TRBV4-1 TGCGCCAGCAGCCAAGATCAGTACAATGAGCAGTTCTTC CASSQDQYNEQFF
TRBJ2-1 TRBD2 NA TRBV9 TGTGCCAGCAGCGTAGGAGGGGCTAGCGGGGGCAATGAGCAGTTCTTC CASSVGGASGGNEQFF
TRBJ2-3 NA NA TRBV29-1 TGCAGCGTTGAAGAGGAGGGGTTGACAGATACGCAGTATTTT CSVEEEGLTDTQYF
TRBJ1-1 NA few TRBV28 TGTGCCAGCATTCAAGGTGGGGGGGCCTTGAACACTGAAGCTTTCTTT CASIQGGGALNTEAFF
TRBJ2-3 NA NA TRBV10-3 TGTGCCATCAGTGGCCGGGACTTCAGGGATACGCAGTATTTT CAISGRDFRDTQYF
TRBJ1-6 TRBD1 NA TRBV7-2 TGTGCCAGCAGCGTACAGGGGCTGGGTAATTCACCCCTCCACTTT CASSVQGLGNSPLHF
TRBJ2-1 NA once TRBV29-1 TGCAGCGTTCGGAGTAGAGATAACAACTATGAGCAGTTCTTC CSVRSRDNNYEQFF
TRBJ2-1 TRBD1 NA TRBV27 TGTGCCAGCAGTTCGGTCAGGGGGCTCAATGAGCAGTTCTTC CASSSVRGLNEQFF
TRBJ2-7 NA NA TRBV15 TGTGCCACCAGCGGCAGAGGCTCCTACGAGCAGTACTTC CATSGRGSYEQYF
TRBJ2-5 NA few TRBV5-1 TGCGCCAGCAGCTTCAGCCTCAGGGAGACCCAGTACTTC CASSFSLRETQYF
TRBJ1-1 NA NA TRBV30 TGTGCCTGGAGTTTATATTCGAACACTGAAGCTTTCTTT CAWSLYSNTEAFF
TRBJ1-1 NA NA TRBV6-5 TGTGCCACTTTATTGAACACTGAAGCTTTCTTT CATLLNTEAFF
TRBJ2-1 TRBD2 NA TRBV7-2 TGTGCCAGCAGCTTAGACCGCCCCAGCGGGGGGAACAATGAGCAGTTCTTC CASSLDRPSGGNNEQFF
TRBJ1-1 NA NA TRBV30 TGTACCTGGTTCTCTAACACTGAAGCTTTCTTT CTWFSNTEAFF
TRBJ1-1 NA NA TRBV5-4 TGTGCCAGCAGCCTGGGTGGCACCTACACTGAAGCTTTCTTT CASSLGGTYTEAFF
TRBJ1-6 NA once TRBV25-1 TGTGCCAGCAGTGAATATATAGGTACAGGGTGGGATTCACCCCTCCACTTT CASSEYIGTGWDSPLHF
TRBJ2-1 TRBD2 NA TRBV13 TGTGCCAGCAATAGCGGGAGGGCCTATGAGCAGTTCTTC CASNSGRAYEQFF
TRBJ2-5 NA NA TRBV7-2 TGTGCCAGCAGCTTAGTTGGAGGGATCCAAGAGACCCAGTACTTC CASSLVGGIQETQYF
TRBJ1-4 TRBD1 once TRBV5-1 TGCGCCAGCAGCTTGGGGCAACAGGGGGTGCATGAAAAACTGTTTTTT CASSLGQQGVHEKLFF